This T cell receptor beta chain is from a study of cytomegalovirus exposure and HLA in healthy donors (dated 2017 in TCRdb). Background on the whole study: According to an earlier analysis of a few hundred of the donors, about 180 million T cells yielded 90 million to 140 million unique TCR beta sequences and about 300 Gb of sequence data. Roughly 320 gigabases of sequencing data and approximately 92 million unique TCR sequences made up an early release that covered nearly 650 HLA-typed donors. Of the roughly 400 genotyped donors, 81% were placed in the genetic ancestry cluster associated with self-reported Caucasian donors. The study aimed to test whether cataloging public T cell receptors could reveal signatures of past pathogen exposure. The T cell repertoires of some 700 subjects were profiled by immunosequencing and related to cytomegalovirus serostatus. A separate validation cohort of over 95 different subjects was used in addition to the roughly 720-subject first cohort. To predict cytomegalovirus infection status, the study combined high-throughput TCR immunosequencing, statistical association of individual TCRs with disease status, and machine learning. In a later analysis, previously published TCR beta repertoires from some 640 donors were re-analyzed and high-resolution HLA genotyping was added so that TCR occurrence patterns could be studied. In the later analysis, no new phenotypic data were used to find candidate immune exposures; instead, reliance was placed on TCR beta sequences and their occurrence across donors. In an earlier analysis of 550 to 700 of the donors, high-throughput TCR beta sequencing was used to judge whether each TCR beta V gene segment behaved as functional or pseudogenic. Donor age, sex, ethnicity and CMV serostatus were collected together with the repertoire data. A later genetic analysis took genome-wide SNP genotypes for about 55% of the 666 donors and used that subset as a discovery cohort. Every discovery cohort repertoire had been produced on one sequencing platform. HLA typing included class I and class II loci at four-digit resolution. The number of donors typed differed by locus, with about 629-630 for A, B, C, DRB1 and DQB1, about 500 for DQA1, some 570 for DPA1, and 472 for DPB1. Four to six DR-DQ haplotypes were handled as single units for association and clustering, since linkage in the cohort was strong. On average, roughly 240,000 unique TCR beta nucleotide sequences were sequenced per donor among about 400 genotyped donors of the cohort, with 15% to 20% of those sequences being non-productive. General study outcomes and caveats: In this cohort, only TCR beta chains were sequenced, and detectable features were limited by the absence of alpha or paired-chain data. Because some donors lacked HLA typing at each locus, the association tests relied only on the typed subset. According to a later genetic analysis, donors in an Asian-associated ancestry cluster had fewer N-insertions in productive TCRs than the approximately 630-donor mean. Correlated functional status among segregating V segments might be attributable to linkage disequilibrium, but an unknown experimental factor could not be ruled out. Some IMGT-functional V segments, including TRBV6-2 and TRBV6-3, could not be told apart with the 87-base-pair reads, so those segments were excluded. A further reported finding was that TCR beta sequences accurately predicted the HLA-A and HLA-B alleles for most subjects in the first cohort. For the cohort, immune exposure information was limited to CMV serostatus. A later analysis found that TCR association rates varied across HLA loci, with DRB1 alleles showing the most associated TCRs and HLA-C alleles the fewest. In a later analysis, most CMV-associated TCR beta chains were found to appear HLA-restricted, with HLA associations seemingly driven largely by CMV exposure. The classifier was reported to diagnose cytomegalovirus status with high specificity and sensitivity in both the original cohort and the validation cohort. A few of the identified cytomegalovirus-associated TCR beta chains were confirmed in vitro to be specific for cytomegalovirus antigens. Compared with equally common non-associated chains, HLA-associated TCR beta chains in a later analysis were more clonally expanded and had lower generation probabilities. In a later analysis, 16,951 TCR beta sequences were associated with specific HLA alleles at a false discovery rate of 0.05. In an earlier analysis of 450 to 750 of the donors, most TCR beta V segments appeared in productive rearrangements about 87% or about 30% of the time, broadly matching IMGT annotations. A later analysis reported that several top co-occurrence clusters appeared linked to parvovirus B19, influenza, CMV and Epstein-Barr virus. Most TCR sequences were seen in very few donors, while some public TCRs were found in many individuals. Assigning TCR associations to individual alleles was difficult when HLA alleles, especially DR and DQ, strongly co-occurred. A later genetic analysis associated a missense DCLRE1C variant with V-gene and J-gene trimming of TCR beta chains, and an independent cohort replicated the association. In the study, approximately 160 TCR beta chains were listed as associated with cytomegalovirus. A group of highly shared sequence variants was considered likely to be a technical artifact of the sequencing pipeline. The earlier analysis of almost 600 of the donors excluded 15 to 20 rarely observed V segments, including chromosome 9 orphons, because counts were too low. The authors suggested that the approach could potentially be generalized to other disease states and immunological phenotypes. Sequencing depth was assumed to be roughly uniform across donors in the presence/absence analyses, though that assumption may not hold.

V and J are truncated by 5 bases and 4 bases respectively, leaving an intervening sequence of 17 bases. The CDR3 measures 16 amino acids from cysteine to phenylalanine. The entry retains the CDR3 DNA only, 48 bases that are in frame from base 1. Based on the germline V gene, the CDR1 and CDR2 sequences are SGHTA and FQGTGA. Points on this clone: This clone's antigen is unknown. Base qualities are not provided; no much larger clone lies one nucleotide away.

The method behind the library was the immunoSEQ multiplex PCR assay. A mixture of 60 forward primers for TCR Vbeta segments and 13 reverse primers for TCR Jbeta segments was used in the multiplex PCR. The CDR3 region of rearranged TCR beta genes was amplified from genomic DNA by a multiplex PCR assay. On the Illumina HiSeq System, the amplified TCR beta libraries were sequenced as 87-base-pair reads. As for the authors' bioinformatics: A later analysis tallied tens of millions of unique TCR beta chains across the approximately 670 repertoires, and about 12 million of those chains were shared by two or more donors. To remove PCR and sequencing errors, raw reads were error-corrected and collapsed into unique sequences using a nearest-neighbor algorithm that merged closely related sequences. CDR3 sequences were aligned to IMGT reference sequences to assign V, D and J gene segments. For a sequence to be retained, a match of at least six nucleotides to both a V gene segment and a J gene segment was required. Rearrangements were classified as productive when the CDR3 lacked stop codons and remained in frame with V and J, and all other rearrangements were classified as non-productive. CDR3 was defined according to IMGT convention as the region running from the second conserved V-encoded cysteine to the conserved J-encoded phenylalanine. The earlier analysis of fewer than 700 of the donors excluded sequences that lacked an unambiguous match to a single V gene segment. In an earlier analysis of almost 600 of the donors, a V segment was called functional when productive rearrangements were above 56.7%, and segregating when the standard deviation between donors exceeded 5%. To diagnose cytomegalovirus status from the catalog of TCR beta chain sequences, a statistical classification framework was built. A later analysis assigned V and J genes by comparing TCR nucleotide sequences with IMGT/GENE-DB human TR gene sequences. The TCRdist pipeline was used in a later analysis to assign CDR3 sequences and most-parsimonious VDJ recombination scenarios. In a later analysis, every TCR beta chain was defined by the combination of its CDR3 amino acid sequence and its V-gene family, and reads without a unique V-gene family were dropped. As a way to deal with suspected cross-contamination and a sequencing artifact, a later analysis dropped 450 to 600 nucleotide sequences that were highly shared and had low generation probability. A later analysis calculated a clonal expansion index for each public chain from normalized within-repertoire ranks of inferred template counts. Generation probabilities in a later analysis came from a VDJ recombination model fitted to out-of-frame rearrangements, and those results were checked against IGoR. In a later analysis, hypergeometric tests were used to score TCR-TCR, TCR-HLA and TCR-CMV co-occurrence, with a repertoire-size bias correction applied to TCR pairs. To estimate false discovery rates, a later analysis permuted the HLA or CMV assignments 20 times. A later analysis grouped co-occurring TCRs with DBSCAN, adding TCRdist sequence similarity when clustering within HLA-allele-positive subsets. Co-occurrence clustering excluded repertoires with fewer than 30,000 or more than 120,000 public chains, plus five with anomalous nucleotide sharing. TCRdb took over this immuneACCESS table, retaining in-frame rearrangements with V and J assigned. Such tables are incomplete; in checked studies, under half of the missing clones stem from an unresolved V gene, and the remainder is unexplained. For V, J and clone size, that table is used; D and trimming come from the DNA. This sample is represented by tens of thousands of clones; around 78% of them were singletons. Around 5.8% of the sample rests with the top ten.

The cohort consisted of approximately 670 healthy bone marrow donors. At the time of sampling, every cohort member was nominally healthy, though immune exposures that went unrecorded were likely present. The donor was CMV seropositive and was included in the group of 289 seropositive cohort members. A peripheral blood sample was provided by each donor, and peripheral blood mononuclear cells were used for TCR beta sequencing. Genomic DNA was extracted from the blood cell samples with the Qiagen DNeasy Blood Extraction Kit. The clonotype was recovered from a male donor in good health and CMV-seropositive. Material for sequencing was PBMCs. The V and J genes are TRBV7-3 and TRBJ2-2; the D gene is perhaps TRBD2, on 7 matching bases. The CDR3 sequence is CASSHRGGAGTGELFF. The sequenced DNA: TGTGCCAGCAGCCATAGGGGGGGCGCGGGCACCGGGGAGCTGTTTTTT.